Listed below are T cell receptor beta chains from one sample, sequenced in a study of T cell responses to AZD1222 COVID-19 vaccine. Libraries were prepared by immunoSEQ multiplex PCR; TCRdb keeps only in-frame clonotypes and omits some of them. The sample lists 150,000 or so clones, more than 80% occurring once. The material sequenced was peripheral blood, taken on day 0 of MenACWY control vaccination. The receptors here all came from an adult in good health. The CDR3 runs from the conserved cysteine through the conserved F or W. The D gene is left open where the match is weak. Some rows have no size entry. The others give once, few or many, or a class for an expanded clone.

TRBJ1-6	-	TRBV7-9	12	-	CASSYDGSRLHF	TGTGCCAGCAGCTATGACGGCTCAAGACTCCACTTT
TRBJ1-5	-	TRBV2	12	-	CASSDRYQPQHF	TGTGCCAGCAGTGACAGATATCAGCCCCAGCATTTT
TRBJ1-1	-	TRBV10-3	13	TRBD1	CAISYRGESEAFF	TGTGCCATCAGCTACAGGGGTGAGTCTGAAGCTTTCTTT
TRBJ1-3	few	TRBV9	14	-	CASSGKGTGNTIYF	TGTGCCAGCAGCGGGAAGGGGACTGGAAACACCATATATTTT
TRBJ2-7	-	TRBV7-8	14	-	CASSLADPNYEQYF	TGTGCCAGCTCATTAGCGGACCCGAACTACGAGCAGTACTTC
TRBJ2-1	-	TRBV28	16	-	CASSFNPRFNYNEQFF	TGTGCCAGCAGTTTCAATCCCCGCTTTAACTACAATGAGCAGTTCTTC
TRBJ2-7	few	TRBV2	15	TRBD2	CASGLGLAVSYEQYF	TGTGCCAGCGGCCTGGGACTAGCGGTCTCCTACGAGCAGTACTTC
TRBJ1-6	-	TRBV9	17	TRBD1	CASSVAGDRGYNSPLHF	TGTGCCAGCAGCGTAGCCGGGGACAGGGGATATAATTCACCCCTCCACTTT
TRBJ2-7	-	TRBV20-1	17	-	CSASSKGSHMISYEQYF	TGCAGTGCTAGTTCGAAGGGCAGCCACATGATCTCCTACGAGCAGTACTTC
TRBJ1-1	-	TRBV6-5	14	TRBD1	CASSPNRGNTEAFF	TGTGCCAGCAGCCCCAACAGGGGGAACACTGAAGCTTTCTTT
TRBJ2-1	-	TRBV7-9	12	-	CASSLLSSEQFF	TGTGCCAGCAGCTTATTAAGCAGTGAGCAGTTCTTC
TRBJ2-7	-	TRBV5-5	14	TRBD1	CASSLSAGGYEQYF	TGTGCCAGCAGCTTGAGCGCAGGGGGCTACGAGCAGTACTTC
TRBJ2-3	-	TRBV5-1	18	TRBD2	CASSVGTSGIPSTDTQYF	TGCGCCAGCAGCGTCGGGACTAGCGGGATCCCTAGCACAGATACGCAGTATTTT
TRBJ1-6	-	TRBV27	11	-	CASSFGGPLHF	TGTGCCAGCAGTTTTGGAGGCCCCCTCCACTTT
TRBJ1-5	-	TRBV7-8	14	TRBD1	CASSSRDRGLPQHF	TGTGCCAGCAGCTCCCGGGACAGGGGTCTTCCCCAGCATTTT
TRBJ1-4	-	TRBV7-9	13	-	CASSLILGMKLFF	TGTGCCAGCAGCTTAATCTTAGGGATGAAACTGTTTTTT
TRBJ2-2	-	TRBV13	13	-	CASSSTDTGELFF	TGTGCCAGCAGCTCGACAGACACCGGGGAGCTGTTTTTT
TRBJ2-3	-	TRBV21-1	16	-	CASSKLLAGVADTQYF	TGTGCCAGCAGCAAATTACTAGCGGGAGTGGCAGATACGCAGTATTTT
TRBJ2-6	-	TRBV28	16	TRBD1	CASRDRVGHGANVLTF	TGTGCCAGCAGAGACAGGGTTGGGCATGGGGCCAACGTCCTGACTTTC
TRBJ1-2	-	TRBV4-3	16	-	CASSQEGRGGSYGYTF	TGCGCCAGCAGCCAAGAGGGACGGGGAGGGTCCTATGGCTACACCTTC
TRBJ2-7	-	TRBV7-9	13	TRBD1	CASSRDSRYEQYF	TGTGCCAGCAGCCGGGACAGCCGCTACGAGCAGTACTTC
TRBJ1-6	-	TRBV3-1/TRBV3-2	14	-	CASSLGPPNSPLHF	TGTGCCAGCAGCCTGGGACCTCCTAATTCACCCCTCCACTTT
TRBJ1-1	-	TRBV12-3/TRBV12-4	11	-	CASSQRSEAFF	TGTGCCAGCAGCCAACGTTCTGAAGCTTTCTTT
TRBJ1-1	-	TRBV27	19	TRBD1	CASSLRGQRTPIMNTEAFF	TGTGCCAGCAGTTTAAGGGGACAGAGAACTCCGATAATGAACACTGAAGCTTTCTTT
TRBJ1-1	once	TRBV6-2/TRBV6-3	16	-	CASSYSSPTGDTEAFF	TGTGCCAGCAGTTACTCTAGTCCGACAGGCGACACTGAAGCTTTCTTT
TRBJ1-2	-	TRBV5-1	14	-	CASSLDRSDYGYTF	TGCGCCAGCAGCTTGGACAGGTCGGACTATGGCTACACCTTC
TRBJ2-3	once	TRBV7-3	15	-	CASSLLGASTDTQYF	TGTGCCAGCAGCTTACTTGGCGCGAGCACAGATACGCAGTATTTT
TRBJ1-1	-	TRBV7-8	13	-	CASSLAELTEAFF	TGTGCCAGCAGCTTAGCAGAGCTCACTGAAGCTTTCTTT
TRBJ1-1	-	TRBV6-2/TRBV6-3	14	-	CASSYGGTGTIAFF	TGTGCCAGCAGTTACGGGGGGACCGGGACTATAGCTTTCTTT
TRBJ2-2	-	TRBV4-1	14	-	CASSHLATTGELFF	TGCGCCAGCAGCCACCTAGCTACCACCGGGGAGCTGTTTTTT
TRBJ1-1	-	TRBV5-4	15	-	CASSLAGGRRGEAFF	TGTGCCAGCAGCTTGGCCGGGGGGCGGCGAGGTGAAGCTTTCTTT
TRBJ1-5	-	TRBV12-3/TRBV12-4	13	-	CASSPRFDQPQHF	TGTGCCAGCAGTCCCCGGTTTGATCAGCCCCAGCATTTT
TRBJ1-1	-	TRBV18	15	-	CASWEQPGLRTEAFF	TGTGCCAGCTGGGAGCAGCCGGGTTTGCGCACTGAAGCTTTCTTT
TRBJ2-2	-	TRBV19	16	TRBD1	CASSSRGTGDTGELFF	TGTGCCAGTAGTTCTCGGGGGACAGGGGACACCGGGGAGCTGTTTTTT
TRBJ2-1	-	TRBV5-5	14	-	CASSWAGAYNEQFF	TGTGCCAGCAGTTGGGCCGGGGCCTACAATGAGCAGTTCTTC
TRBJ2-5	-	TRBV3-1/TRBV3-2	15	-	CASSRRGEGKETQYF	TGTGCCAGCAGCCGAAGGGGGGAGGGGAAAGAGACCCAGTACTTC
TRBJ1-2	-	TRBV7-3	13	TRBD1	CASSETGFYGYTF	TGTGCCAGCAGCGAGACAGGGTTCTATGGCTACACCTTC
TRBJ2-1	-	TRBV19	17	TRBD2	CASSLPPGLAGKPEQFF	TGTGCCAGTAGTCTACCTCCCGGACTAGCGGGAAAACCTGAGCAGTTCTTC
TRBJ1-1	-	TRBV9	14	-	CASSVDGVGTEAFF	TGTGCCAGCAGCGTAGATGGGGTGGGCACTGAAGCTTTCTTT
TRBJ2-7	-	TRBV5-1	18	TRBD2	CASSLGTSGRAFPYEQYF	TGCGCCAGCAGCTTGGGGACTAGCGGGAGGGCCTTCCCCTACGAGCAGTACTTC
TRBJ1-1	-	TRBV7-6	16	TRBD1	CASSLVPGQGNTEAFF	TGTGCCAGCAGCTTAGTACCGGGACAGGGGAACACTGAAGCTTTCTTT
TRBJ1-3	-	TRBV10-3	15	-	CAISDLGGIGNTIYF	TGTGCCATCAGTGACCTGGGGGGGATCGGAAACACCATATATTTT
TRBJ1-1	-	TRBV6-4	16	TRBD1	CASSLTRQGARTEAFF	TGTGCCAGCAGCCTCACCAGACAGGGGGCTCGCACTGAAGCTTTCTTT
TRBJ2-4	-	TRBV18	15	-	CASSPTGVAKNIQYF	TGTGCCAGCTCACCAACAGGTGTAGCCAAAAACATTCAGTACTTC